This record concerns one T cell receptor beta chain sequence. Its antigen is still unknown. The sample originates from a study of TIL therapy for anti-PD-1-resistant metastatic lung cancer. At the level of the study: Tumors carried a median about 1.5 non-synonymous mutations per megabase. Study observations and caveats: The baseline peripheral repertoire was partially replaced by infused TIL clonotypes that later decayed.

CDR1 and CDR2 from the germline V gene are SQVTM and ANQGSEA. V gave up 6 bases and J gave up 1 base; unmatched junction bases: 5. This CDR3 region has 14 residues. The immunoSEQ assay was v3. Profiled with immunoSEQ multiplex PCR; TCRdb holds only in-frame clones, not every one. The data contain 50,000 to 60,000 clones, about 81% of them singletons. Described time point: pre-treatment sample, taken before nivolumab and TIL therapy. Patients were adults with stage 4 NSCLC. This TCR was sampled from a person aged 25 to 85 with non-small cell lung cancer. The material was blood, obtained at baseline. V is TRBV29-1 and J is TRBJ2-7, with 11 bases lining up with TRBD1. The CDR3 DNA reads as TGCAGCGTGCGGACAGGGGGCGCATCCTACGAGCAGTACTTC. It yields the protein CSVRTGGASYEQYF.